This T cell receptor beta chain is from a study of T cell repertoires in cytomegalovirus infection. Study overall: Recently identified HLA-C-restricted CMV epitopes were used, and well-studied HLA-B-restricted CMV epitopes were used as well. Shared public TCR beta signatures pointed to both CMV infection and a matching HLA type.

In the case of this clonotype: The antigen is not known.

V was pared by 0 bases and J by 2 bases, with 9 bases of the junction left unmatched. The CDR3 runs to 16 residues. The V gene's germline CDR1 is GTSNPN and CDR2 SVGIG (reference sequence). Study-level findings and limits: The ex vivo response showed dominance by HLA-C-restricted CMV-specific TCR beta clonotypes. Cumulative frequency (of public TCR beta family members) identified carriers of CMV plus the relevant HLA.

One entry per CDR3 protein, called by TCRdb with MiXCR from the reads. This table holds a few hundred thousand distinct CDR3 sequences, 33% found once. This specimen consisted of cultured PBMCs, obtained from culture after CMV antigen stimulation. This chain joins TRBV30 and TRBJ2-7, with TRBD2 matching 8 bases. This TCR was sampled from a human donor in good health (CMV status not recorded). Some clones in this sample may be carry-over from other donors' samples. The CDR3 bases are TGTGCCTGGAGTGTACGCCGGAGAGCGGGGGCCTACGAGCAGTACTTC. This codes for CAWSVRRRAGAYEQYF.